This T cell receptor beta chain was documented in a study of T cell changes during pregnancy in multiple sclerosis. Only in-frame clones appear in the TCRdb table, and some are missing; sequencing was by immunoSEQ multiplex PCR. Seen here are around 99,000 clones, 85% to 95% observed once, and the top ten hold roughly 0.78%. The CDR3 spans 16 residues. Trimming removed 3 bases from V and 0 bases from J, with 12 bases in between. Germline CDR1 and CDR2: SNHLY and FYNNEI. V is TRBV2 and J is TRBJ1-3; D is unresolved. The sequencing used peripheral blood, collected in the third trimester of pregnancy. This clonotype originated in a female donor in good health, enrolled as a control in a pregnancy study. The CDR3 loop reads CASSDDRVGSGNTIYF. For the CDR3, the DNA is TGTGCCAGCAGTGATGACCGGGTAGGCTCTGGAAACACCATATATTTT.